A single sample gave rise to the 25 T cell receptor beta chains below, sequenced in a study of T-cell reconstitution after alpha-beta-depleted transplantation in children. During its preparation, the TCRbeta library received unique molecular identifiers. MiXCR was run by TCRdb on the PCR reads, yielding one entry per CDR3 protein. This sample has approximately 500,000 distinct CDR3 sequences; roughly 10% occur once, and the top ten carry roughly 2%. Source: PBMCs, taken before TCRalphabeta/CD19-depleted stem cell transplant. Source of these receptors: a child aged 2-9 years with inherited bone marrow failure, due to receive a stem cell transplant.

This clonotype was picked up a small number of times. V and J are TRBV13 and TRBJ2-1; TRBD2 matches 13 bases. Germline lookup yields CDR1 PRHDT and CDR2 FYEKMQ (reference sequence). V lost 4 bases to trimming and J lost 5 bases; unmatched junction nucleotides: 2. The CDR3 length is 15 residues. Written as DNA, the CDR3 is TGTGCCAGCAGCTGGGGACTAGCGGGGAACAATGAGCAGTTCTTC. Amino acids: CASSWGLAGNNEQFF.

There are a few counts of this clonotype. The gene calls are TRBV29-1 and TRBJ1-1; D ambiguous. Germline CDR1 and CDR2: SQVTM and ANQGSEA. The CDR3 covers 14 residues. V shed 5 bases and J shed 1 base, with 14 bases lying between them. The CDR3 loop is CSVHLAGRNTEAFF. The DNA for the CDR3 is TGCAGCGTTCATTTGGCAGGAAGGAACACTGAAGCTTTCTTT.

The chain couples TRBV11-1 to TRBJ2-7, with 8 positions matching TRBD1. Germline CDR1 reads SGHAT; CDR2 reads FQDESV (reference sequence). V lost 3 bases and J lost 10; bases outside the gene matches: 5. There are 12 residues in the CDR3. The CDR3 DNA reads as TGTGCCAGCAGCTTTCGGACAGGGCACCAGTACTTC. Its protein is CASSFRTGHQYF.

In regard to this clonotype: One base away lies a much larger clone, so this may be a sequencing read error. This chain links TRBV20-1 with TRBJ1-2; no firm D call. The CDR3 runs 14 residues. Germline-derived CDR1 and CDR2 are DFQATT and SNEGSKA (reference sequence). The CDR3 sequence is CSARAPRIGYGCTF. The CDR3 DNA follows: TGCAGTGCTAGAGCCCCCAGGATTGGCTATGGCTGCACCTTC.

The V call is TRBV7-2, the J call TRBJ2-3; possible D gene TRBD2, 6 bases. Germline CDR1 reads SGHTA; CDR2 reads FQGNSA. Deletions cut 5 bases from V and 6 bases from J, with 12 bases between. The CDR3 totals 13 residues. The CDR3 nucleotides read TGTGCCAGCAGCCAGGCGGGGTGGGATACGCAGTATTTT. It specifies CASSQAGWDTQYF.

The chain joins TRBV28 to TRBJ1-5, with D tentatively TRBD1 (5 bases). Germline V gives CDR1 MDHEN, CDR2 SYDVKM. Trimming pared 1 base from V and 4 bases from J, leaving 17 bases between. The CDR3 covers 17 residues. The CDR3 spells CASSLYRGRVENQPQHF. CDR3 in DNA: TGTGCCAGCAGTTTATACCGGGGGAGAGTGGAAAATCAGCCCCAGCATTTT.

The chain has TRBV21-1 and TRBJ2-7; the DNA was not compared with TRBD1, the D call given in the table. TRBV21-1 is a pseudogene segment. The CDR3 spans 17 residues. CDR3 nucleotides: TGTGCCAGCAGCAAAGCGGAGGGGCCGCAACCTCTCTACGAGCAGTACTTC. Amino acid sequence: CASSKAEGPQPLYEQYF.

A few counts support this clonotype. The chain combines TRBV12-3 or TRBV12-4 with TRBJ1-6, with D tentatively TRBD1 (5 bases). The V end lost 2 bases, the J end lost 8 bases, and 7 bases lay between the germline ends. The CDR3 sequence is 13 residues long. The CDR3 sequence is CASSLQGDSPLHF. In nucleotides, the CDR3 is TGTGCCAGCAGTTTACAGGGTGATTCACCCCTCCACTTT.

This clonotype has only a few counts. The chain has TRBV28 and TRBJ2-7, with TRBD2 as a possible D gene (6 bases). The CDR3 contains 15 residues. V gave up 3 bases and J gave up 5 bases, with 17 bases separating them. Germline CDR1 reads MDHEN; CDR2 reads SYDVKM. The CDR3 nucleotides are TGTGCCAGCAGTTTGCGGGGCCGCCGAGTGAACGAGCAGTACTTC. Protein product: CASSLRGRRVNEQYF.

This clonotype was picked up a small number of times. V gene TRBV12-3 or TRBV12-4 combines with J gene TRBJ2-1; 9 bases are shared with TRBD2. V shed 4 bases and J 6 bases; nucleotides not matched to a gene: 19. The CDR3 length is 19 residues. CDR3: CASSSSGRTPLTIVNEQFF. CDR3 coding DNA: TGTGCCAGCAGTTCCAGCGGGAGGACCCCCCTTACAATTGTCAATGAGCAGTTCTTC.

In DNA, the CDR3 is TGTGCCAGCAGCTCTTGGACAGGGGGCTTGAGCAATCAGCCCCAGCATTTT. This codes for CASSSWTGGLSNQPQHF. This chain uses TRBV7-9 with TRBJ1-5; the match to TRBD1 covers 11 bases. The junction had 6 bases not matched to a gene; V was cut back by 4 bases and J by 1 base. In germline, CDR1 is SEHNR, CDR2 FQNEAQ (reference sequence). The length of the CDR3 is 17 residues.

This clonotype came up many times. This chain joins TRBV28 and TRBJ2-1; TRBD2 matches 8 bases. Germline CDR1 reads MDHEN; CDR2 reads SYDVKM. The CDR3 sequence is 18 residues long. The ends lost 2 bases at V and 4 bases at J; junction bases unmatched: 13. Here the CDR3 DNA reads TGTGCCAGCAGTTTACTCCGCCTAAGGTCGGGAGGGTACAATGAGCAGTTCTTC. Its protein is CASSLLRLRSGGYNEQFF.

This clonotype came up many times. The CDR3 region is CAWRRGIQYF. The CDR3 coding sequence is TGTGCCTGGAGACGCGGTATCCAGTATTTT. V usage is TRBV30 and J usage is TRBJ2-3; D not resolved. This CDR3 has 10 amino acids. Deletions cut 3 bases from V and 12 bases from J, with 10 bases between. The germline CDR1 and CDR2 sequences are GTSNPN and SVGIG (reference sequence).

This clonotype was detected ten times or more. The rearrangement links TRBV15 to TRBJ2-7; the match to TRBD2 covers 10 bases. This CDR3 contains 16 residues. V lost 1 base to trimming and J lost 3 bases; unmatched junction nucleotides: 6. Germline lookup yields CDR1 LNHNV and CDR2 YYDKDF (reference sequence). As DNA, the CDR3 is TGTGCCACCAGCAGAGGAGAGCTAGCGGGAGTCTACGAGCAGTACTTC. Translating gives CATSRGELAGVYEQYF.

This clonotype showed up many times. This chain uses TRBV10-3 with TRBJ2-7, with D possibly TRBD2 on 5 matching bases. CDR3 length: 13 amino acids. The germline V gene encodes CDR1 ENHRY and CDR2 SYGVKD. V lost 2 bases, J lost 7 bases, and 12 bases lay in between. The CDR3 DNA follows: TGTGCCATCAGTGAGCTCGTCTCGGGGGAGCAGTACTTC. It translates to CAISELVSGEQYF.

This clonotype was seen ten or more times. The chain carries TRBV7-2 and TRBJ2-1; 8 bases map to TRBD2. Per germline, CDR1 SGHTA and CDR2 FQGNSA. V lost 8 bases and J lost 4; bases outside the gene matches: 7. The length of the CDR3 is 14 residues. In DNA form, the CDR3 reads TGTGCCAGCTTAGACACTAGCGGATACAATGAGCAGTTCTTC. As protein: CASLDTSGYNEQFF.

In its sample, this clonotype was seen many times. The chain recombines TRBV28 with TRBJ2-1; D might be TRBD2 (6 bases). The CDR3 is 16 residues long. In germline, CDR1 is MDHEN, CDR2 SYDVKM. The V end was cut by 2 bases, the J end by 7 bases, with 18 bases between. The CDR3 DNA reads as TGTGCCAGCAGTTTACGAGGACCGGGAGCGGGTAATGAGCAGTTCTTC. This codes for CASSLRGPGAGNEQFF. Supplemented by reference TRBV28 and TRBJ2-1, the full variable domain reads DVKVTQSSRYLVKRTGEKVFLECVQDMDHENMFWYRQDPGLGLRLIYFSYDVKMKEKGDIPEGYSVSREKKERFSLILESASTNQTSMYLCASSLRGPGAGNEQFFGPGTRLTVL.

In this sample, this clonotype turned up many times. The rearrangement links TRBV5-1 to TRBJ2-1; possibly TRBD2 for D (6 bases). CDR3 size: 13 residues. The germline V and J ends were trimmed by 7 bases and 8 bases, with 16 bases remaining between them. Germline CDR1 and CDR2: SGHRS and YFSETQ. The CDR3 reads CASQGGRRDEQFF. In nucleotides, the CDR3 is TGCGCCAGCCAAGGAGGGAGGCGAGATGAGCAGTTCTTC.

The sample holds many counts of this clonotype. The V call is TRBV5-1, the J call TRBJ2-7, with TRBD2 identical over 15 bases. The J segment lost 6 bases and the V segment lost 5 bases, leaving 6 bases of the junction unmatched. The germline V gene has CDR1 SGHRS and CDR2 YFSETQ. The CDR3 runs 15 residues. The CDR3 DNA is TGCGCCAGCAGGAAACCGGGACTAGCGGGAGGCGAGCAGTACTTC. Translating gives CASRKPGLAGGEQYF.

The chain employs TRBV20-1 and TRBJ2-3, with TRBD2 as a possible D gene (5 bases). V was shortened by 5 bases and J by 6 bases, with 15 bases between the two germline ends. The germline V gene encodes CDR1 DFQATT and CDR2 SNEGSKA (reference sequence). The CDR3 covers 13 residues. The CDR3 loop is CSARTRPVDTQYF. The CDR3 DNA sequence: TGCAGTGCTCGGACTCGTCCTGTTGATACGCAGTATTTT.

Ten or more counts support this clonotype. V usage is TRBV11-2 and J usage is TRBJ2-7, with 16 nucleotides matching TRBD2. The V gene's germline CDR1 is SGHAT and CDR2 FQNNGV. V shed 5 bases, J shed 5 bases, and the junction held 15 bases outside the gene matches. The CDR3 has 19 residues. Written as DNA, the CDR3 is TGTGCCAGCAGCAAACCAGCGGGACTAGCGGGAGGGCCCTACCACGAGCAGTACTTC. Amino acid sequence: CASSKPAGLAGGPYHEQYF.

This clonotype was found many times. The chain couples TRBV10-1 to TRBJ2-5; 7 nucleotides match TRBD2. Germline CDR1 and CDR2: WNHNN and SYGVQD (reference sequence). The V segment lost 9 bases and the J segment 2 bases; nucleotides outside the gene matches: 9. CDR3 length equals 14 residues. CDR3 in amino acids: CARTRDYRQETQYF. As DNA, the CDR3 is TGCGCCAGAACTAGGGACTACAGGCAAGAGACCCAGTACTTC.

This clonotype was seen many times. CDR3 nucleotides: TGTGCCAGTAGTCCAAGACCAGCGGGAGGATTGAACAATGAGCAGTTCTTC. Its protein product is CASSPRPAGGLNNEQFF. The V gene is TRBV19, the J gene TRBJ2-1, with TRBD2 identical over 9 bases. The V segment lost 5 bases and the J segment 5 bases; nucleotides outside the gene matches: 13. Germline lookup yields CDR1 LNHDA and CDR2 SQIVND (reference sequence). The CDR3 is made up of 17 amino acids.

This clonotype was counted a few times. The chain combines TRBV19 with TRBJ2-6; D gene uncertain. Trimming pared 1 base from V and 4 bases from J, leaving 11 bases between. The CDR3 totals 16 residues. Germline CDR1 reads LNHDA; CDR2 reads SQIVND (reference sequence). The CDR3 region has the DNA TGTGCCAGTAGTATAGCAGGCGACTCGGGGGCCAACGTCCTGACTTTC. This encodes CASSIAGDSGANVLTF.

Concerning this clonotype: A much larger clone sits a single nucleotide away, making a read error possible. This chain uses TRBV29-1 with TRBJ1-1, with D possibly TRBD1 on 6 matching bases. This CDR3 region has 12 residues. CDR1 SQVTM and CDR2 ANQGSEA come from the germline V gene. CDR3 DNA: TGCAGCGTTCAGGGGTTGGACACTGAAGCTATCTTT. Amino acid sequence: CSVQGLDTEAIF.